The rows below give T cell receptor beta chains drawn from one sample of a study of blood T cell repertoires in COVID-19. Method: immunoSEQ multiplex PCR; TCRdb's copy keeps in-frame clones and lacks some. The sample shows under 60,000 clones, around 82% of them seen only once. Sequenced input: peripheral blood. Every receptor here comes from a man in his forties with acute or convalescent COVID-19. Both conserved end residues are part of each CDR3.

v_gene,j_gene,CDR3aa
TRBV19,TRBJ1-1,CASSTPRQLSEAFF
TRBV29-1,TRBJ1-1,CSVSPSWGTGIKGTEAFF
TRBV9,TRBJ2-2,CASSAEVGELFF
TRBV7-9,TRBJ2-7,CASSLAGTGKWEQYF
TRBV18,TRBJ2-2,CASSPPGGPDTGELFF
TRBV7-9,TRBJ1-2,CASSLARLYGYTF
TRBV7-2,TRBJ1-4,CASSLYAGTTNEKLFF
TRBV24-1,TRBJ1-1,CAAENTGGTEAFF
TRBV2,TRBJ2-5,CASSQRSQETQYF
TRBV7-9,TRBJ1-4,CASSFGMGQANEKLFF
TRBV5-1,TRBJ1-3,CASSLDPGSGNTIYF
TRBV6-5,TRBJ2-3,CASSRLAGLTDTQYF
TRBV19,TRBJ1-1,CASRATVMNTEAFF
TRBV6-4,TRBJ2-1,CATGQGGGEQFF
TRBV25-1,TRBJ1-1,CASTKSLNTEAFF
TRBV9,TRBJ1-6,CASSGNTGSSYNSPLHF
TRBV7-9,TRBJ1-4,CASSLNQQGNEKLFF
TRBV14,TRBJ2-1,CASSQGTTAAYNEQFF
TRBV12-5,TRBJ1-4,CASGLTGAREKLFF
TRBV4-1,TRBJ1-2,CASSQGDSNYGYTF
TRBV5-1,TRBJ2-7,CASSKDRVSEQYF
TRBV5-5,TRBJ1-1,CASSLAAATEAFF
TRBV10-3,TRBJ1-2,CAIKGAGGESLYGYTF
TRBV6-6,TRBJ1-5,CASSYQGAHPQHF
TRBV15,TRBJ1-6,CATSSPGQGFGSPLHF
TRBV24-1,TRBJ2-2,CATQSGDTGELFF
TRBV6-5,TRBJ1-4,CASRRDNGEEKLFF
TRBV5-1,TRBJ1-1,CASSLVGGRAEAFF
TRBV6-5,TRBJ2-5,CASSFRQGRKTQYF